A selection of T cell receptor beta chains follows, all from one sample in a study of regulatory T cells in long-lasting Graves disease. A single record per CDR3 protein comes from TCRdb applying MiXCR to the multiplex PCR reads. The repertoire holds around 480,000 distinct CDR3 sequences, with under 20% as singletons. These data were also filed under a second study, of T cells in Graves' hyperthyroidism and ophthalmopathy.

Here the sequenced sample was peripheral blood mononuclear cells (PBMCs), taken at new diagnosis, from a patient treated with antithyroid drugs. The source is a man aged 35-49 years with Graves disease. Each CDR3 is given with its conserved first and last residue. The D gene is left open where the match is weak. Only some rows state a clone size, as once, few, many or a class for expanded clones.

>many|TRBV11-2|.|TRBJ2-1
CASSLSGGPSYNEQFF
TGTGCCAGCAGCTTGTCTGGCGGGCCGTCCTACAATGAGCAGTTCTTC
>many|TRBV30|TRBD1|TRBJ1-1
CAFGQANTEAFF
TGTGCCTTTGGACAGGCGAACACTGAAGCTTTCTTT
>.|TRBV2|TRBD2|TRBJ2-2
CASSEGLAGGDFTGELFF
TGTGCCAGCAGTGAAGGACTAGCGGGAGGCGACTTCACCGGGGAGCTGTTTTTT
>.|TRBV7-3|TRBD2|TRBJ2-3
CASSKTSGRSRDTQYF
TGTGCCAGCAGCAAGACTAGCGGGAGGTCCCGGGATACGCAGTATTTT
>many|TRBV28|TRBD1|TRBJ1-1
CASRAGTGGSEAFF
TGTGCCAGCAGGGCCGGGACAGGGGGATCTGAAGCTTTCTTT
>.|TRBV20-1|TRBD2|TRBJ2-1
CSAPGLAGLGYYNEQFF
TGCAGTGCCCCTGGACTAGCGGGTTTGGGCTACTACAATGAGCAGTTCTTC
>.|TRBV28|.|TRBJ2-1
CASSWGAHNEQFF
TGTGCCAGCAGTTGGGGAGCACACAATGAGCAGTTCTTC
>many|TRBV20-1|TRBD2|TRBJ2-3
CSTGTSGSTDTQYF
TGCAGCACCGGGACTAGCGGAAGCACAGATACGCAGTATTTT
>many|TRBV11-2|.|TRBJ2-7
CASSATREQYF
TGTGCCAGCAGCGCTACAAGAGAGCAGTACTTC
>few|TRBV2|TRBD2|TRBJ2-7
CASIGLAPQGQQYF
TGTGCCAGCATCGGACTAGCGCCCCAAGGGCAGCAGTACTTC
>few|TRBV10-1|.|TRBJ2-7
CASSGQGREQYF
TGCGCCAGCAGTGGGCAGGGTCGGGAGCAGTACTTC
>many|TRBV11-2|.|TRBJ1-1
CASSLGQVPEAFF
TGTGCCAGCAGCTTAGGACAGGTCCCTGAAGCTTTCTTT
>few|TRBV14|.|TRBJ2-7
CASSRFGVQSSYEQYF
TGTGCCAGCAGCCGGTTTGGGGTTCAGAGCTCCTACGAGCAGTACTTC
>many|TRBV18|.|TRBJ2-4
CASSPNLAKNIQYF
TGTGCCAGCTCACCCAACTTAGCCAAAAACATTCAGTACTTC
>many|TRBV30|.|TRBJ2-1
CAFLSAGNEQFF
TGTGCCTTCCTCTCCGCCGGCAATGAGCAGTTCTTC
>few|TRBV6-9|.|TRBJ2-3
CAGSYAEGNTQYF
TGTGCCGGCAGTTACGCTGAGGGGAATACGCAGTATTTT
>few|TRBV7-9|TRBD2|TRBJ2-1
CASSHRLAGGDNEQFF
TGTGCCAGCAGCCACCGACTAGCGGGAGGGGACAATGAGCAGTTCTTC
>many|TRBV2|.|TRBJ2-2
CASSVVRANTGELFF
TGTGCCAGCAGTGTTGTTAGGGCGAACACCGGGGAGCTGTTTTTT
>.|TRBV12-3/TRBV12-4|.|TRBJ2-2
CASSPRTDGELFF
TGTGCCAGCAGTCCCCGGACGGATGGGGAGCTGTTTTTT
>few|TRBV20-1|.|TRBJ1-1
CSASRSQGRTEAFF
TGCAGTGCTAGTCGTTCCCAGGGCCGCACTGAAGCTTTCTTT
>.|TRBV14|.|TRBJ1-4
CASSQESEGHTFATNEKLFF
TGTGCCAGCAGCCAAGAAAGTGAGGGGCATACCTTCGCAACTAATGAAAAACTGTTTTTT
>many|TRBV20-1|.|TRBJ2-7
CSARQRVIYEQYF
TGCAGTGCTAGGCAAAGGGTAATCTACGAGCAGTACTTC
>many|TRBV28|.|TRBJ2-1
CASSPSEGQVYNEQFF
TGTGCCAGCAGTCCCTCCGAGGGGCAGGTATACAATGAGCAGTTCTTC
>few|TRBV16|TRBD2|TRBJ2-7
CASSQHWTSGTYEQYF
TGTGCCAGCAGCCAACATTGGACTAGCGGGACCTACGAGCAGTACTTC
>few|TRBV12-3/TRBV12-4|.|TRBJ2-1
CASKERRSYNGEQFF
TGTGCCAGCAAGGAAAGACGGAGCTACAATGGTGAGCAGTTCTTC
>.|TRBV25-1|.|TRBJ2-5
CASSEFREVETQYF
TGTGCCAGCAGTGAGTTCAGGGAGGTAGAGACCCAGTACTTC